The 9 T cell receptor beta chains below were found in one sample sequenced in a study of blood T cell repertoires in COVID-19. The assay was immunoSEQ multiplex PCR, and TCRdb's table has in-frame clones only and misses some. The sample has about 160,000 clones, around 80% seen once. The sequenced sample consisted of PBMCs or T cells enriched from blood (not recorded which). The origin of the receptors is a man aged 40-49 years who had recovered from COVID-19.

This chain joins TRBV15 and TRBJ2-1; tentative D call: TRBD2 (5 bases). CDR3 length: 14 residues. The V and J ends lost 6 bases and 5 bases respectively, with 14 bases between them. Per germline, CDR1 LNHNV and CDR2 YYDKDF (reference sequence). The CDR3 reads CATRNSDLNNEQFF. The CDR3 bases are TGTGCCACCAGGAACTCGGACTTGAACAATGAGCAGTTCTTC.

The CDR3 spells CAWDLGTGTGAFF. The CDR3 DNA reads TGTGCCTGGGACCTCGGGACAGGGACGGGAGCTTTCTTT. V and J are TRBV30 and TRBJ1-1; 9 bases align to TRBD1. Germline trimming cut 5 bases from V and 10 bases from J; bases unmatched to any gene: 11. This CDR3 has 13 residues. The germline gives CDR1 GTSNPN, CDR2 SVGIG (reference sequence).

This rearrangement joins TRBV5-1 to TRBJ2-1; 10 bases fit TRBD1. CDR1 SGHRS and CDR2 YFSETQ come from the germline V gene. There are 15 residues in the CDR3. With 0 bases clipped from V and 7 bases from J, the junction kept 4 bases outside the gene matches. DNA of the CDR3: TGCGCCAGCAGCTTGGGGGACAGGGGTTTGAATGAGCAGTTCTTC. Protein product: CASSLGDRGLNEQFF.

The chain has TRBV4-1 and TRBJ2-7, with 7 bases matching TRBD2. This CDR3 spans 14 amino acids. Germline V CDR1 and CDR2: MGHRA, YSYEKL. The CDR3 region has the DNA TGCGCCACCAGCCATGTGGGGGGGGGTGGGCTACAGTACGTC. Protein product: CATSHVGGGGLQYV.

The chain links TRBV21-1 to TRBJ1-2. TRBV21-1 is assigned pseudogene status. This CDR3 is built from 21 residues. Here the CDR3 DNA reads TGTGCCAGCCCCCTCTCCGGGGAACTCTCTCCAACTGGAAAACTTAACTATGGCTACACCTTC. As protein: CASPLSGELSPTGKLNYGYTF.

With respect to this clone: The sample contains more than one DNA sequence encoding this CDR3. The CDR3 DNA sequence: TGTGCCAGCAGCTTAGGGGGAGGTACTGAAGCTTTCTTT. Its translation: CASSLGGGTEAFF. V usage is TRBV7-8 and J usage is TRBJ1-1; D remains unclear. V lost 1 base and J 5 bases, leaving 8 bases between the germline ends. Germline values: CDR1 SGHVS, CDR2 FQNEAQ. The CDR3 consists of 13 residues.

This chain joins TRBV3-1 (or the pseudogene TRBV3-2) and TRBJ2-1, with D perhaps TRBD2 (6 bases). Trimming pared 2 bases from V and 9 bases from J, leaving 11 bases between. Germline CDR1 LGHDT, CDR2 YNNKEL (reference sequence). CDR3 size: 13 residues. The CDR3 nucleotides read TGTGCCAGCAGCCAATCGGGGAGGTCTGAGCAGTTCTTC. Translation gives CASSQSGRSEQFF.

This chain uses TRBV18 with TRBJ2-1; 7 bases agree with TRBD2. The germline V gene encodes CDR1 KGHSH and CDR2 LQKENI. J gave up 4 bases and V 5 bases, and 8 bases lay outside the gene matches. The CDR3 is 15 amino acids. The CDR3 is CASSDGEGRYNEQFF. In DNA form, the CDR3 reads TGTGCCAGCTCAGACGGGGAGGGCCGTTACAATGAGCAGTTCTTC.

The genes are TRBV6-5 and TRBJ2-1, with 11 bases that match TRBD2. V trimming: 4 bases; J trimming: 9 bases; junction bases outside the gene matches: 5. Germline CDR1 and CDR2: MNHEY and SVGAGI. The CDR3 has 14 residues. This CDR3 reads CASSFSGGASEQFF. The CDR3 coding sequence is TGTGCCAGCAGTTTTAGCGGGGGGGCGAGTGAGCAGTTCTTC.